This TCR beta chain was sequenced for a study of blood T cell repertoires in COVID-19 (dated by TCRdb to 2020 to 2022). About the study as a whole: Collaborator samples came from the United States, Italy and Spain and covered acute and convalescent phases of COVID-19. The material from the prospective study consisted of cDNA or gDNA derived from T cells, B-cell-depleted T cells, or PBMCs. The dataset comprised deeply sampled blood TCRbeta repertoires from subjects exposed to, actively infected with, or recovered from COVID-19. A freely available public database, intended as a resource for researchers studying the immune response to SARS-CoV-2, is where the repertoires were released. Samples came from the ongoing ImmuneRACE study (first 160 participants) plus 1,254 subjects from 6 global collaborators. Nearly every sample came with metadata listing a de-identified subject ID, COVID-19 status, age in years and sex. Where available, HLA class I and class II types were obtained from metadata supplied by the sample provider rather than from assay-based typing. General study outcomes and caveats: Clinical and demographic metadata were provided uncurated, with the amount varying by source and participant.

Each collaborating institution followed its own protocols to collect whole blood in K2EDTA tubes. For TCRbeta analysis, collaborators shipped samples as frozen whole blood, isolated PBMCs, or DNA extracted from either of those sample types. The germline V gene encodes CDR1 SNHLY and CDR2 FYNNEI. The junction shows trimming of 3 bases on V and 4 bases on J, plus 10 bases between the germline ends. Including cysteine and phenylalanine, the CDR3 has 14 amino acids. Only CDR3 DNA is held: 42 bases, read in frame from base 1. The immunoSEQ Assay, a bias-controlled multiplex PCR, was used to amplify TCRbeta CDR3 regions from genomic DNA. Turning to the authors' computational methods: Within the assay, amplification of reference gene primers was used to estimate how many nucleated cells each sample contained. Sequence reads were collapsed and filtered to measure the absolute abundance of every unique TCRbeta CDR3 rearrangement. Productive Simpson clonality was computed per sample as the square root of Simpson's diversity index over productive rearrangements. TCRdb obtained this table from immuneACCESS and retained in-frame rearrangements with V and J assigned. These tables miss some clones; where compared with another copy, unresolved V genes account for less than half of the shortfall, and the remainder is unexplained. V, J and clone size were drawn from that table, and D and trimming were deduced from the DNA. This sample has around 70,000 clones in its table, and around 86% of those were observed once. 10% to 15% of the sample is taken by the ten largest.

To note about this clone: Its antigen is still unknown. No clone much larger than this one lies a single base away; base qualities are absent.

The TCR was taken from a human donor in a cohort sampled during active COVID-19. The receptor chain draws on TRBV2 and TRBJ1-3; TRBD1 is a possible D gene, resting on 5 matching bases. Sample: peripheral blood. The CDR3 has the sequence CASSEEGYGNTIYF. The DNA reads TGTGCCAGCAGTGAGGAGGGGTACGGAAACACCATATATTTT.